The next 9 T cell receptor beta chains were all read from a single sample in a study of blood T cells in healthy people across ages. A sample-barcoded 5' primer and a J-beta primer mix were used in a second PCR of about 7 to 12 cycles. MiXCR, applied by TCRdb to the 5' RACE reads, yields one record per CDR3 protein. The table has under 1,100,000 distinct CDR3 sequences, almost 25% seen once; the top ten hold less than 0.75%. These data were also reused for a study on T cells of mothers and their children.

Sequences were obtained from blood. The receptors shown here come from a girl aged 2-15 years in good health.

This clonotype occurred a few times. The chain combines TRBV6-5 with TRBJ2-2; D unresolved. The V gene's germline CDR1 is MNHEY and CDR2 SVGAGI. This CDR3 is built from 13 residues. Trimming pared 1 base from V and 5 bases from J, leaving 5 bases between. The CDR3 protein is CASSYFGTGELFF. The DNA of the CDR3 is TGTGCCAGCAGTTACTTTGGGACCGGGGAGCTGTTTTTT.

V and J are TRBV14 and TRBJ1-2, with 9 bases that match TRBD1. Germline V gives CDR1 SGHDN, CDR2 FVKESK. The CDR3 consists of 16 residues. J gave up 4 bases and V 0 bases, and 6 bases lay outside the gene matches. The DNA for the CDR3 is TGTGCCAGCAGCCAAGAGGACAGGGGCCTTACCTATGGCTACACCTTC. Its protein is CASSQEDRGLTYGYTF.

This clonotype was counted only a few times. The chain joins TRBV6-5 to TRBJ2-2; 13 nucleotides agree with TRBD2. This CDR3 comprises 17 residues. Germline CDR1 is MNHEY and CDR2 is SVGAGI. Losses at the gene ends were 5 bases for V and 4 bases for J; bases not matched to a gene: 7. The CDR3 sequence is CASSHQLAGGVTGELFF. The CDR3 DNA sequence: TGTGCCAGCAGTCACCAACTAGCGGGAGGGGTCACCGGGGAGCTGTTTTTT.

This clonotype has only a few counts. The J gene is TRBJ2-3, the V gene TRBV11-2; maybe TRBD1 (5 bases). Germline V gene data show CDR1 as SGHAT and CDR2 as FQNNGV. This CDR3 spans 13 amino acids. Trimming stripped 1 base from V and 9 bases from J, with 11 bases between. CDR3 DNA sequence: TGTGCCAGCAGCTTAGGATGGAAGGGGACGCAGTATTTT. Translation gives CASSLGWKGTQYF.

The chain uses TRBV7-2 and TRBJ2-3, with unresolved D. Germline-derived CDR1 and CDR2 are SGHTA and FQGNSA. V was pared by 3 bases and J by 5 bases, with 6 bases between. The CDR3 has 12 residues. This CDR3 reads CASSFPVDTQYF. The DNA of the CDR3 is TGTGCCAGCAGCTTTCCAGTAGATACGCAGTATTTT.

V is TRBV28 and J is TRBJ2-7, with D perhaps matching TRBD1 (6 bases). The germline V gene has CDR1 MDHEN and CDR2 SYDVKM. CDR3 length: 15 amino acids. Trimming cost V 4 bases and J 0 bases, with 13 bases left between them. The CDR3 sequence: CASSSRTETSYEQYF. The CDR3 DNA sequence: TGTGCCAGCAGTTCGCGGACAGAGACCTCCTACGAGCAGTACTTC.

The chain recombines TRBV5-4 with TRBJ2-1; 7 positions match TRBD1. The length of the CDR3 is 16 residues. CDR1 is SGHNT, CDR2 YYREEE, per germline (reference sequence). Trimming cost V 4 bases and J 2 bases; bases outside gene matches: 9. The CDR3 coding sequence is TGTGCCAGCAGCGGCGACAGGGTCGGAACCTACAATGAGCAGTTCTTC. It encodes CASSGDRVGTYNEQFF. The variable domain in full, with the rest retrieved from reference TRBV5-4 and TRBJ2-1, is ETGVTQSPTHLIKTRGQQVTLRCSSQSGHNTVSWYQQALGQGPQFIFQYYREEENGRGNFPPRFSGLQFPNYSSELNVNALELDDSALYLCASSGDRVGTYNEQFFGPGTRLTVL.

The chain carries TRBV6-2 or TRBV6-3 and TRBJ2-3, with unresolved D. The germline V gene encodes CDR1 MNHEY and CDR2 SVGEGT. V lost 0 bases and J 0 bases, leaving 10 bases between the germline ends. CDR3 length: 16 amino acids. The CDR3 region is CASSYSMAASTDTQYF. CDR3 nucleotide sequence: TGTGCCAGCAGTTACTCGATGGCAGCTAGCACAGATACGCAGTATTTT.

The rearrangement uses TRBV6-5 and TRBJ1-2; no definite D call. There are 15 residues in the CDR3. Trimming cost V 6 bases and J 3 bases, with 17 bases left between them. Per the germline V gene, CDR1 is MNHEY and CDR2 is SVGAGI. The CDR3, as DNA: TGTGCCAGCAGACGCACACCATGGGGTGACTATGGCTACACCTTC. This sequence encodes CASRRTPWGDYGYTF.